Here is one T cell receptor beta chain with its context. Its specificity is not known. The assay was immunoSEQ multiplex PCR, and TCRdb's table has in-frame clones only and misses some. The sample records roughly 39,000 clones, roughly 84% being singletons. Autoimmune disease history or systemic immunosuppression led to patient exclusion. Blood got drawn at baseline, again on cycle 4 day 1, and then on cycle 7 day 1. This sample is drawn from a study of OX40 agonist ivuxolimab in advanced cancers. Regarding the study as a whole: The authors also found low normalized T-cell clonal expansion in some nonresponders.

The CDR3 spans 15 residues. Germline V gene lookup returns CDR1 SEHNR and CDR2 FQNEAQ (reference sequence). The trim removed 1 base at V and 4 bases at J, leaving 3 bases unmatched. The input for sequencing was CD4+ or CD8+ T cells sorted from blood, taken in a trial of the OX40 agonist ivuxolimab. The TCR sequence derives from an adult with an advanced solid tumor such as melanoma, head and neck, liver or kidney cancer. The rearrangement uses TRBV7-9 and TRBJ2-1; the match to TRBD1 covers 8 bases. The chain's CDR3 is CASSLVQGAYNEQFF. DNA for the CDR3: TGTGCCAGCAGCTTAGTCCAGGGGGCTTACAATGAGCAGTTCTTC.